The rows below give T cell receptor beta chains drawn from one sample of a study of blood T cell repertoires in COVID-19. The assay was immunoSEQ multiplex PCR, and TCRdb's table has in-frame clones only and misses some. Among roughly 100,000 clones, roughly 85% were seen once, and the ten largest hold around 3.1%. Input material: peripheral blood. The source of these receptors is a man aged 50-60 years in a cohort sampled during active COVID-19. CDR3s leave out the opening cysteine and the closing phenylalanine or tryptophan.

TRBV2	TRBJ1-5	ASSFEEDQPQH
TRBV28	TRBJ1-1	ASSVTGEPEAF
TRBV24-1	TRBJ2-3	ATSDHTSTDTQY
TRBV20-1	TRBJ1-2	SASQVANYGYT
TRBV6-2/TRBV6-3	TRBJ2-5	ASSFPGLAKETQY
TRBV29-1	TRBJ2-3	SAEDRGVGDTQY
TRBV7-2	TRBJ1-1	ASSLSRVDTEAF
TRBV7-2	TRBJ2-3	ASSFDRYTDTQY
TRBV3-1/TRBV3-2	TRBJ1-2	ASSRIGDRGGGYT
TRBV11-2	TRBJ2-3	ASSSAGLAGSRY
TRBV28	TRBJ1-1	ASRREDTEAF
TRBV19	TRBJ2-5	ASSIWPGQGLETQY
TRBV5-4	TRBJ2-2	ASSLGQGLHTGELF